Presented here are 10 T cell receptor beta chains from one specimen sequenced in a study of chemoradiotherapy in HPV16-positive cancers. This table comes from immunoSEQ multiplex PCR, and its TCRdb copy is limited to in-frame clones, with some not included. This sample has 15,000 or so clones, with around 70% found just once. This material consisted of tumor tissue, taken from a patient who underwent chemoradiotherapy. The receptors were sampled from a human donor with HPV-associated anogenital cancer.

The CDR3 loop reads CASLSAGMNTEAFF. DNA for the CDR3: TGTGCCAGTCTTTCCGCAGGGATGAACACTGAAGCTTTCTTT. The V and J genes are TRBV6-6 and TRBJ1-1, with D possibly TRBD1 on 5 matching bases. The V end lost 9 bases, the J end lost 0 bases, and 14 bases lay between the germline ends. This CDR3 contains 14 residues. Germline V gene data show CDR1 as MNHNY and CDR2 as SVGAGI (reference sequence).

CDR3 region: CASSGTGDRVETQYF. The CDR3 region has the DNA TGCGCCAGCAGCGGTACCGGGGACAGGGTCGAGACCCAGTACTTC. The chain has TRBV5-1 and TRBJ2-5, with 9 bases aligning to TRBD1. Germline lookup yields CDR1 SGHRS and CDR2 YFSETQ. V lost 4 bases to trimming and J lost 5 bases; unmatched junction nucleotides: 9. This CDR3 comprises 15 residues. The full variable domain, completed using reference TRBV5-1 and TRBJ2-5, is KAGVTQTPRYLIKTRGQQVTLSCSPISGHRSVSWYQQTPGQGLQFLFEYFSETQRNKGNFPGRFSGRQFSNSRSEMNVSTLELGDSALYLCASSGTGDRVETQYFGPGTRLLVL.

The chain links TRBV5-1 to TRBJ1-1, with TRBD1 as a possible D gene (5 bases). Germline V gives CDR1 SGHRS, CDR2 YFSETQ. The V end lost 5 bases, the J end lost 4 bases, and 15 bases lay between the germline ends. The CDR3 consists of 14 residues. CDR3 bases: TGCGCCAGCAGGCGGGGGAATCGGATCACTGAAGCTTTCTTT. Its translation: CASRRGNRITEAFF.

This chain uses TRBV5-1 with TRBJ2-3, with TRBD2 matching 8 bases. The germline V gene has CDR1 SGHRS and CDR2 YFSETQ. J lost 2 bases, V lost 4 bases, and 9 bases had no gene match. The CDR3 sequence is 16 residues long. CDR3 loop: CASSLGRRGDTDTQYF. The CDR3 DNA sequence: TGCGCCAGCAGCCTGGGCAGGCGGGGGGACACAGATACGCAGTATTTT.

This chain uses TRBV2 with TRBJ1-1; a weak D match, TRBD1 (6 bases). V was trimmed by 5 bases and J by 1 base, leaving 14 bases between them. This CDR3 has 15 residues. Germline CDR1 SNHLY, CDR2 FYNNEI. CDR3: CASSRQGIGNTEAFF. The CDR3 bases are TGTGCCAGCAGTAGGCAGGGGATAGGGAACACTGAAGCTTTCTTT.

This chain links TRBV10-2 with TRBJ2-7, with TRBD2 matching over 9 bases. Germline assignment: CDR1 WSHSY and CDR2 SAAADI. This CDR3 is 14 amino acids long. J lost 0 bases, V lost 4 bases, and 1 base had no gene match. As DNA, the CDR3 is TGCGCCAGCAGTGCTAGCGGGGTCTCCTACGAGCAGTACTTC. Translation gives CASSASGVSYEQYF.

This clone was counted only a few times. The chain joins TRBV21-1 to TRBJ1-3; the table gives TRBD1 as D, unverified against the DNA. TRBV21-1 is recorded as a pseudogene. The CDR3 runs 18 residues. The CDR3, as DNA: TGTGCCAGCAGCAATCGAGACAAACTCAGGGGTACCGGAAACACCATATATTTT. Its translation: CASSNRDKLRGTGNTIYF.

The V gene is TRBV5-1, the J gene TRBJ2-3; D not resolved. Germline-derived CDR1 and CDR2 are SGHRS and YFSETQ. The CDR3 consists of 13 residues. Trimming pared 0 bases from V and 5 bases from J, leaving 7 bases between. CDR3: CASSLAGQDTQYF. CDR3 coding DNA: TGCGCCAGCAGCTTGGCCGGGCAAGATACGCAGTATTTT.

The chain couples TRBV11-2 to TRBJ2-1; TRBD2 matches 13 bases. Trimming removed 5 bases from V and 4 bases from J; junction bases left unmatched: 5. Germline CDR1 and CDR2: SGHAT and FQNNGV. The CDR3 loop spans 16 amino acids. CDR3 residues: CASSKRTSGGYNEQFF. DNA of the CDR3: TGTGCCAGCAGCAAGAGGACTAGCGGGGGTTACAATGAGCAGTTCTTC. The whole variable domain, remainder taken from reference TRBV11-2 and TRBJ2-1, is EAGVAQSPRYKIIEKRQSVAFWCNPISGHATLYWYQQILGQGPKLLIQFQNNGVVDDSQLPKDRFSAERLKGVDSTLKIQPAKLEDSAVYLCASSKRTSGGYNEQFFGPGTRLTVL.

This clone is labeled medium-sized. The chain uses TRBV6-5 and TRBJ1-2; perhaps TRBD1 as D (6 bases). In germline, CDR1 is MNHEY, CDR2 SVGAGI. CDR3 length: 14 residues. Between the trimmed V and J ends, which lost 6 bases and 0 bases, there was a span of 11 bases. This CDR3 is CASREGGSNYGYTF. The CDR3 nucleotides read TGTGCCAGCAGAGAGGGGGGCTCTAACTATGGCTACACCTTC.